The T cell receptor (beta chain) under discussion was sequenced for a study of blood T cell repertoires in COVID-19. Libraries were prepared by immunoSEQ multiplex PCR; TCRdb keeps only in-frame clonotypes and omits some of them. The sample holds about 62,000 clones, over 75% seen once. This clone is a singleton in its sample. Specimen: peripheral blood. The TCR was taken from a woman aged 55-70 years with COVID-19, enrolled during active disease.

The DNA of the CDR3 is TGCGCCAGCAGCCAAGTAGACCCAGGAAGGGAGCAGTACTTC. As protein: CASSQVDPGREQYF. V usage is TRBV4-1 and J usage is TRBJ2-7; D gene ambiguous. V dropped 1 base and J dropped 7 bases, with 14 bases sitting between them. CDR1 is MGHRA and CDR2 is YSYEKL in the germline V gene. The CDR3 sequence is 14 residues long.